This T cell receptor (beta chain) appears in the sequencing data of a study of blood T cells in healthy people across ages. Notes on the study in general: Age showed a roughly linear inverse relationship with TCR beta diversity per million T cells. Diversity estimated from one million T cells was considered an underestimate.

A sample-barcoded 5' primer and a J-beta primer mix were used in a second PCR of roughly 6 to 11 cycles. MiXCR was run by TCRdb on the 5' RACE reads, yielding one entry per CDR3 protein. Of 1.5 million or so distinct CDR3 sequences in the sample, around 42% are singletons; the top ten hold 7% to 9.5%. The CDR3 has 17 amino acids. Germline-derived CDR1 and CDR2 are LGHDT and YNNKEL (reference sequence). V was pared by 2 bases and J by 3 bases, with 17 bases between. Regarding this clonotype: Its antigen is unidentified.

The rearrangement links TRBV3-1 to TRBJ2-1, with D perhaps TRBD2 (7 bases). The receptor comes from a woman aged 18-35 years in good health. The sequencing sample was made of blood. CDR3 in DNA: TGTGCCAGCAGCCAATGGGGGGCGGCTAGCGGCTACAATGAGCAGTTCTTC. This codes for CASSQWGAASGYNEQFF.